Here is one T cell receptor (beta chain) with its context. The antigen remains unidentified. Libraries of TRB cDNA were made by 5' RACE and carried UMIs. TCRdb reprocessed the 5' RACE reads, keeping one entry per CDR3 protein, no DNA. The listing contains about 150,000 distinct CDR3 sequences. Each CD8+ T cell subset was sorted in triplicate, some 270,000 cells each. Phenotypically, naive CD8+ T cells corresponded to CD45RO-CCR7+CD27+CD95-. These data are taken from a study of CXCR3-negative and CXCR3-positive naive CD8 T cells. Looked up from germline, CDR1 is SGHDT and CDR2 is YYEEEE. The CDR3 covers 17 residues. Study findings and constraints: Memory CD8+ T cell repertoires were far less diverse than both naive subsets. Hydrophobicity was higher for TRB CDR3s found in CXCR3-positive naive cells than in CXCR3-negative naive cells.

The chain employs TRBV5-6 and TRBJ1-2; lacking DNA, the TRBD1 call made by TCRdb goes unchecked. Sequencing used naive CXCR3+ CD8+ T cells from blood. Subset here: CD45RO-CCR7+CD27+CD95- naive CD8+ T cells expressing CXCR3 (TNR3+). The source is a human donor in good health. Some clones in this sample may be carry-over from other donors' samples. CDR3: CASSRLRDRGPLDGYTF.